Listed below are T cell receptor beta chains from one sample, sequenced in a study of T-cell reconstitution after alpha-beta-depleted transplantation in children. TCRdb independently ran MiXCR on the PCR reads; one entry per CDR3 protein. The sample has approximately 190,000 distinct CDR3 sequences, roughly 6.3% seen once; the top ten hold around 4.4%. The sample here was PBMCs, taken before TCRalphabeta/CD19-depleted stem cell transplant. The receptors derive from a girl under three years old with combined immunodeficiency, due to receive a stem cell transplant. Each CDR3 is given with its conserved first and last residue. Fields, in order: V gene, J gene, clone size, CDR3 protein. Size is stated for part of the rows, as once, few or many counts, or as a class when the clone is expanded.

>TRBV18|TRBJ2-7|many
CASSSDGLAEPEQYF
>TRBV4-3|TRBJ2-2|many
CASSQDPYYTGELFF
>TRBV20-1|TRBJ1-3|many
CSASIQGGGNTIYF
>TRBV7-9|TRBJ2-1|many
CASSFIAGVNNEQFF
>TRBV29-1|TRBJ1-2|many
CSVVGGQGVYGYTF
>TRBV20-1|TRBJ2-7|many
CSAPGLADEQYF
>TRBV7-2|TRBJ2-1|many
CASSLDGVIYNEQFF
>TRBV24-1|TRBJ1-5|many
CATSIAYQPQHF
>TRBV5-1|TRBJ2-6|many
CASSGENSGANVLTF
>TRBV20-1|TRBJ1-2|many
CSARVYYGYTF
>TRBV9|TRBJ2-7|many
CASSVAQGASYEQYF
>TRBV4-1|TRBJ2-5|many
CASSQGEFQGETQYF
>TRBV29-1|TRBJ2-7|many
CSVEGDRGTYEQYF
>TRBV20-1|TRBJ2-7|many
CSARERTGDEEQYF
>TRBV12-3/TRBV12-4|TRBJ2-1|many
CASSLQGNEQFF
>TRBV29-1|TRBJ2-7|-
CSVRTGEGYEQYF
>TRBV20-1|TRBJ1-5|few
CSALHGSLNQPQHF
>TRBV3-1|TRBJ2-5|many
CASNQDEAGEETQYF
>TRBV7-2|TRBJ2-2|many
CASSSLGGGTGELFF
>TRBV4-3|TRBJ1-2|many
CASSQSGQGYDYGYTF
>TRBV6-5|TRBJ1-5|few
CASSYGDRGYNQPQHF
>TRBV3-1|TRBJ2-5|many
CASSQGVGETQYF
>TRBV6-5|TRBJ2-3|-
CASSYSPGPTDTQYF
>TRBV4-2|TRBJ2-7|many
CASSQTKGTGEQYF
>TRBV20-1|TRBJ2-1|many
CSQLGGSYNEQFF
>TRBV28|TRBJ2-1|many
CASSFLSGRAGNEQFF
>TRBV5-1|TRBJ2-6|-
CASSLRIYSGANVLTF
>TRBV5-1|TRBJ1-2|many
CASGGASAGYGYTF
>TRBV7-9|TRBJ1-1|many
CASSNEGRHTEAFF
>TRBV29-1|TRBJ1-2|many
CSAQTLYGYTF
>TRBV7-7|TRBJ2-1|many
CASSSVGASYNEQFF
>TRBV20-1|TRBJ1-5|-
CSAREGFNQPQHF
>TRBV12-3/TRBV12-4|TRBJ1-5|many
CASSGSSNQPQHF
>TRBV20-1|TRBJ2-1|many
CSARGGSSGSYNEQFF
>TRBV20-1|TRBJ2-7|many
CSATHRLDSYEQYF
>TRBV5-1|TRBJ2-1|many
CASSLGTGERDEQFF
>TRBV4-3|TRBJ2-1|many
CASSQARKWSSYNEQFF
>TRBV10-3|TRBJ2-7|many
CAISEPAGYSYEQYF
>TRBV9|TRBJ1-3|many
CASSVSGGWGNTIYF
>TRBV29-1|TRBJ1-1|many
CSVEWSPNTEAFF
>TRBV5-8|TRBJ2-7|many
CASSLFGTESSYEQYF
>TRBV6-5|TRBJ2-1|many
CASRLHSGSSYNEQFF
>TRBV7-9|TRBJ2-7|many
CASSLVDGTYEQYF
>TRBV10-3|TRBJ2-6|-
CAISEDAYRKSSGANVLTF
>TRBV7-2|TRBJ1-1|many
CASSSLIMNTEAFF
>TRBV5-1|TRBJ1-1|many
CASSLRTGNMNTEAFF
>TRBV6-6|TRBJ1-5|many
CASSYPGDQPQHF
>TRBV6-2/TRBV6-3|TRBJ1-1|-
CASSRDWVNTEAFF
>TRBV20-1|TRBJ2-3|many
CSASISPRRASGRTDTQYF
>TRBV15|TRBJ2-1|many
CATSRDISGVEQFF
>TRBV7-8|TRBJ1-6|many
CASGVRIDNSPLHF
>TRBV6-2/TRBV6-3|TRBJ2-1|many
CASRQQGTDEQFF
>TRBV28|TRBJ1-5|many
CASSFWAGGSPQHF
>TRBV6-5|TRBJ1-4|few
CASSNGPTLNEKLFF
>TRBV29-1|TRBJ2-2|many
CSVSPGQGGTGELFF
>TRBV9|TRBJ2-1|many
CASSARTIHEQFF